The 14 T cell receptor beta chains presented below share a single source sample, sequenced in a study of OX40 agonist ivuxolimab in advanced cancers. This table comes from immunoSEQ multiplex PCR, and its TCRdb copy is limited to in-frame clones, with some not included. Of more than 60,000 clones listed, roughly 87% were seen once; the top ten hold over 3%. The source material was CD4+ or CD8+ T cells sorted from blood, sampled in a trial of the OX40 agonist ivuxolimab. These receptors came from an adult with an advanced solid tumor such as melanoma, head and neck, liver or kidney cancer.

This chain uses TRBV7-6 with TRBJ2-3; TRBD1 might be the D (5 bases). The CDR3 loop spans 13 amino acids. CDR1 is SGHVS, CDR2 FNYEAQ, per germline. V was trimmed by 3 bases and J by 4 bases, leaving 8 bases between them. CDR3 loop: CASSLQGPDTQYF. The CDR3 DNA is TGTGCCAGCAGCTTGCAGGGCCCAGATACGCAGTATTTT.

The V call is TRBV5-1, the J call TRBJ2-7, with D uncertain. Germline CDR1 is SGHRS and CDR2 is YFSETQ. With 4 bases removed from V and 6 bases from J, the gap between germline ends came to 14 bases. CDR3 length equals 13 residues. In DNA form, the CDR3 reads TGCGCCAGCAGCCCTGGACGGGTGGGCGAGCAGTACTTC. Translated: CASSPGRVGEQYF.

The chain uses TRBV5-1 and TRBJ2-3, with a possible D match to TRBD1 (5 bases). Germline CDR1 reads SGHRS; CDR2 reads YFSETQ. The CDR3 covers 16 residues. Trimming shortened V by 4 bases and J by 2 bases, and 17 bases separated the two germline ends. CDR3 sequence: CASSQLRQTFTDTQYF. The CDR3 bases are TGCGCCAGCAGCCAACTCAGACAGACCTTCACAGATACGCAGTATTTT.

The rearrangement links TRBV7-9 to TRBJ1-5, with D perhaps matching TRBD1 (5 bases). The CDR3 consists of 14 residues. V was trimmed by 1 base and J by 6 bases, leaving 10 bases between them. Germline-derived CDR1 and CDR2 are SEHNR and FQNEAQ (reference sequence). DNA of the CDR3: TGTGCCAGCAGCTTAGGGCCGGGGGGTCAGCCCCAGCATTTT. Amino acid sequence: CASSLGPGGQPQHF.

The chain employs TRBV19 and TRBJ1-4, with D unresolved. This CDR3 is built from 15 residues. V was shortened by 5 bases and J by 3 bases, with 13 bases between the two germline ends. Germline V gene data show CDR1 as LNHDA and CDR2 as SQIVND (reference sequence). CDR3 residues: CASSASVAANEKLFF. DNA of the CDR3: TGTGCCAGTAGTGCCTCAGTCGCAGCTAATGAAAAACTGTTTTTT.

The chain is built from TRBV9 and TRBJ2-3, with 7 bases fitting TRBD2. The CDR3 runs 15 residues. Germline CDR1 and CDR2: SGDLS and YYNGEE. J gave up 9 bases and V 2 bases, and 12 bases lay outside the gene matches. DNA of the CDR3: TGTGCCAGCAGCGTCGGCTCGGGAGGTTGGTGGACGCAGTATTTT. It codes for CASSVGSGGWWTQYF.

J is TRBJ2-7 and V is TRBV9; D remains ambiguous. V was cut by 5 bases and J by 1 base, with 13 bases left in between. CDR3 size: 14 residues. Germline CDR1 SGDLS, CDR2 YYNGEE. In nucleotides, the CDR3 is TGTGCCAGCAGTCCAACTTCAGCTTCCTACGAGCAGTACTTC. This sequence encodes CASSPTSASYEQYF.

This chain links TRBV28 with TRBJ2-7, with 13 bases that match TRBD2. The J segment lost 5 bases and the V segment lost 4 bases, leaving 8 bases of the junction unmatched. Germline-derived CDR1 and CDR2 are MDHEN and SYDVKM. This CDR3 contains 16 residues. CDR3 sequence (DNA): TGTGCCAGCAGTTCTGAGCCGGGACTAGCGGGGCACGAGCAGTACTTC. Its translation: CASSSEPGLAGHEQYF.

This chain connects TRBV19 to TRBJ1-4, with TRBD1 identical over 9 bases. Trimming at V came to 3 bases and at J to 9 bases, leaving 8 bases not matched to a gene. Germline CDR1 reads LNHDA; CDR2 reads SQIVND (reference sequence). The CDR3 contains 15 residues. The CDR3 coding sequence is TGTGCCAGTAGTATGAGTGGGACAGGGCGGAAAAAACTGTTTTTT. Translated: CASSMSGTGRKKLFF.

This clone was detected only once. The chain recombines TRBV7-8 with TRBJ2-5, with 7 nucleotides matching TRBD2. There are 16 residues in the CDR3. V dropped 2 bases and J dropped 4; count of bases not matched to a gene: 10. Germline V gene sequence: CDR1 SGHVS, CDR2 FQNEAQ. The CDR3, as DNA: TGTGCCAGCAGCTTACCTGGGGACCCGGGGGGAGAGACCCAGTACTTC. Its protein is CASSLPGDPGGETQYF. The complete variable domain, with remaining parts taken from reference TRBV7-8 and TRBJ2-5, reads GAGVSQSPRYKVAKRGQDVALRCDPISGHVSLFWYQQALGQGPEFLTYFQNEAQLDKSGLPSDRFFAERPEGSVSTLKIQRTQQEDSAVYLCASSLPGDPGGETQYFGPGTRLLVL.

The chain combines TRBV2 with TRBJ2-1, with 10 nucleotides matching TRBD2. This CDR3 region has 12 residues. V was clipped by 4 bases and J by 12 bases; unmatched bases: 3. Germline V gene sequence: CDR1 SNHLY, CDR2 FYNNEI. The CDR3 DNA reads as TGTGCCAGCAGTGGGACTAGCGGACTGCAGTTCTTC. It encodes CASSGTSGLQFF.

The gene calls are TRBV18 and TRBJ2-2; the match to TRBD1 covers 8 bases. CDR3 length: 15 amino acids. Germline V lookup: CDR1 KGHSH, CDR2 LQKENI. J gave up 3 bases and V 4 bases, and 4 bases lay outside the gene matches. The CDR3 coding sequence is TGTGCCAGCTCACGGACAGGGCTGGACACCGGGGAGCTGTTTTTT. This gives the protein CASSRTGLDTGELFF. Full variable domain (outside the CDR3, taken from reference TRBV18 and TRBJ2-2): NAGVMQNPRHLVRRRGQEARLRCSPMKGHSHVYWYRQLPEEGLKFMVYLQKENIIDESGMPKERFSAEFPKEGPSILRIQQVVRGDSAAYFCASSRTGLDTGELFFGEGSRLTVL.

The chain joins TRBV7-2 to TRBJ2-7; 8 bases fit TRBD2. After removal of 1 base from V and 2 bases from J, the junction contained 4 bases not matched to a gene. Per the germline V gene, CDR1 is SGHTA and CDR2 is FQGNSA. This CDR3 has 15 residues. The CDR3 nucleotides are TGTGCCAGCAGCTTAGAGAGCGGGGGACCCTACGAGCAGTACTTC. This sequence encodes CASSLESGGPYEQYF.

The chain employs TRBV27 and TRBJ1-1; TRBD1 matches at 7 bases. Germline CDR1 reads MNHEY; CDR2 reads SMNVEV (reference sequence). The CDR3 covers 16 residues. J was trimmed by 4 bases and V by 8 bases; bases with no gene match: 16. The CDR3 DNA follows: TGTGCCAGCGCTAAAGACAGGGTCCGGGGGGCCACTGAAGCTTTCTTT. It is translated as CASAKDRVRGATEAFF.